The 25 T cell receptor beta chains below come from one sample, sequenced in a study of identical twins. Each CDR3 protein is one row after TCRdb ran MiXCR on the 5' RACE reads. The profile covers a few hundred thousand distinct CDR3 sequences, with 7.5% to 10% appearing a single time and approximately 3% taken by the ten largest. These data also formed part of another study, on yellow fever vaccine responses in identical twins.

Sample: PBMCs. These receptor sequences come from a woman aged 18-35 years in good health.

The table lists this clonotype with a few counts. The rearrangement uses TRBV12-3 or TRBV12-4 and TRBJ2-1; 10 bases are shared with TRBD1. The length of the CDR3 is 14 residues. Trimming removed 6 bases from V and 6 bases from J; junction bases left unmatched: 5. In nucleotides, the CDR3 is TGTGCCAGCAGACCGGGACAGGGGTTCAATGAGCAGTTCTTC. Amino acid sequence: CASRPGQGFNEQFF.

This clonotype was counted only a few times. The J gene is TRBJ1-3, the V gene TRBV7-2; 9 bases are a match to TRBD1. V was clipped by 6 bases and J by 4 bases; unmatched bases: 1. Germline V CDR1 and CDR2: SGHTA, FQGNSA. This CDR3 has 13 residues. CDR3 coding DNA: TGTGCCAGCAGACAGGGGGCCGGAAACACCATATATTTT. It is translated as CASRQGAGNTIYF.

This clonotype turned up a few times. J is TRBJ1-1 and V is TRBV6-2 or TRBV6-3; no firm D call. The germline V and J ends were trimmed by 2 bases and 0 bases, with 7 bases remaining between them. CDR3 length equals 14 residues. Germline values: CDR1 MNHEY, CDR2 SVGEGT. CDR3 nucleotides: TGTGCCAGCAGTTACGTTCGGGTGAACACTGAAGCTTTCTTT. Translated, it gives CASSYVRVNTEAFF.

In its sample, this clonotype was seen a few times. The rearrangement links TRBV4-1 to TRBJ2-7; D remains ambiguous. The CDR3 is 14 amino acids. V was clipped by 10 bases and J by 1 base, with 17 bases between them. Germline V CDR1 and CDR2: MGHRA, YSYEKL. The CDR3, as DNA: TGCGCCACCACACCCGCGTTGGAATCCTACGAGCAGTACTTC. Its translation is CATTPALESYEQYF.

This clonotype has just a few counts. The CDR3 nucleotides are TGCGCCAGCAGCCCGGGGACTAGCCTACCTCCTAGCACAGATACGCAGTATTTT. Translating it yields CASSPGTSLPPSTDTQYF. The chain employs TRBV4-1 and TRBJ2-3; 9 bases line up with TRBD2. CDR3 length equals 18 residues. From germline, CDR1 is MGHRA and CDR2 YSYEKL. V was pared by 4 bases and J by 0 bases, with 11 bases of the junction left unmatched.

This clonotype was observed at least ten times. This chain links TRBV4-2 with TRBJ2-5; D unresolved. The CDR3 sequence is 14 residues long. Between the trimmed V and J ends, which lost 0 bases and 3 bases, there was a span of 8 bases. Germline CDR1 LGHNA, CDR2 YNFKEQ. The CDR3 is CASSQDPQKETQYF. The CDR3 nucleotides read TGTGCCAGCAGCCAAGATCCCCAGAAAGAGACCCAGTACTTC.

This clonotype was picked up many times. The V call is TRBV3-1, the J call TRBJ2-5; D gene unclear. Germline CDR1 LGHDT, CDR2 YNNKEL (reference sequence). V lost 5 bases and J lost 0, with 13 bases in between. This CDR3 is built from 15 residues. The CDR3 loop reads CASSEVVIYQETQYF. CDR3 in DNA: TGTGCCAGCAGCGAAGTAGTGATTTACCAAGAGACCCAGTACTTC.

In its sample, this clonotype was seen a few times. J is TRBJ2-3 and V is TRBV2; D uncertain. CDR3 size: 14 residues. Germline V lookup: CDR1 SNHLY, CDR2 FYNNEI. Trimming pared 5 bases from V and 0 bases from J, leaving 9 bases between. CDR3 loop: CASSNLFSTDTQYF. CDR3 DNA: TGTGCCAGCAGTAACCTTTTTAGCACAGATACGCAGTATTTT.

The rearrangement uses TRBV28 and TRBJ2-1; 9 bases match TRBD2. The CDR3 is 17 residues long. Germline V gene lookup returns CDR1 MDHEN and CDR2 SYDVKM. V lost 4 bases to trimming and J lost 4 bases; unmatched junction nucleotides: 11. Here the CDR3 DNA reads TGTGCCAGCAGTTCGGTTAGCGGGAGCGGTGGGTACAATGAGCAGTTCTTC. This codes for CASSSVSGSGGYNEQFF. The full variable domain, rest sourced from reference TRBV28 and TRBJ2-1, is DVKVTQSSRYLVKRTGEKVFLECVQDMDHENMFWYRQDPGLGLRLIYFSYDVKMKEKGDIPEGYSVSREKKERFSLILESASTNQTSMYLCASSSVSGSGGYNEQFFGPGTRLTVL.

This clonotype was observed a few times. This chain connects TRBV29-1 to TRBJ1-3, with 7 nucleotides matching TRBD1. The CDR3 loop spans 16 amino acids. The junction had 13 bases not matched to a gene; V was cut back by 6 bases and J by 2 bases. The V gene's germline CDR1 is SQVTM and CDR2 ANQGSEA. The CDR3 region has the DNA TGCAGCGTCTTTGGTGAGGAGGGGGCGGCTGGAAACACCATATATTTT. Translating gives CSVFGEEGAAGNTIYF.

Ten or more counts support this clonotype. DNA of the CDR3: TGCGCCAGCAGACCTCATGAGGTCTCCTACGAGCAGTACTTC. It yields the protein CASRPHEVSYEQYF. The V call is TRBV5-1, the J call TRBJ2-7; D remains ambiguous. V dropped 5 bases and J dropped 0 bases, with 12 bases sitting between them. This CDR3 is built from 14 residues. The germline gives CDR1 SGHRS, CDR2 YFSETQ. Complete variable domain (other parts from reference TRBV5-1 and TRBJ2-7): KAGVTQTPRYLIKTRGQQVTLSCSPISGHRSVSWYQQTPGQGLQFLFEYFSETQRNKGNFPGRFSGRQFSNSRSEMNVSTLELGDSALYLCASRPHEVSYEQYFGPGTRLTVT.

The genes are TRBV9 and TRBJ2-6; TRBD1 matches 8 bases. Germline trimming cut 2 bases from V and 0 bases from J; bases unmatched to any gene: 13. The CDR3 has 20 amino acids. Germline V gives CDR1 SGDLS, CDR2 YYNGEE. The CDR3 bases are TGTGCCAGCAGCGTCCCGGGACAGGAGAAAAGCATCTCTGGGGCCAACGTCCTGACTTTC. Protein sequence: CASSVPGQEKSISGANVLTF.

The gene calls are TRBV2 and TRBJ2-7; 7 positions agree with TRBD1. Germline CDR1 and CDR2: SNHLY and FYNNEI. J gave up 5 bases and V 1 base, and 8 bases lay outside the gene matches. CDR3 size: 15 residues. CDR3 loop: CASSEVDRVRNEQYF. CDR3 DNA: TGTGCCAGCAGTGAAGTCGACAGGGTACGGAACGAGCAGTACTTC.

This clonotype was counted ten times or more. The CDR3 region has the DNA TGTGCCAGCAGTTTGGGGGGGACTAGCGGTAGTGAGCAGTTCTTC. Its translation is CASSLGGTSGSEQFF. The chain is built from TRBV12-3 or TRBV12-4 and TRBJ2-1; TRBD2 matches 11 bases. Trimming removed 3 bases from V and 9 bases from J; junction bases left unmatched: 7. CDR3 length equals 15 residues.

This clonotype was detected a few times. The V call is TRBV12-3 or TRBV12-4, the J call TRBJ1-6, with 9 bases lining up with TRBD1. With 6 bases clipped from V and 11 bases from J, the junction kept 8 bases outside the gene matches. The CDR3 covers 14 residues. The CDR3 nucleotides are TGTGCCAGCAGCCCTGGGACAGGGAGGACACCCCTCCACTTT. Residues: CASSPGTGRTPLHF.

The sample holds a few counts of this clonotype. The genes are TRBV5-5 and TRBJ2-7; D unclear. V lost 7 bases and J 2 bases, leaving 16 bases between the germline ends. In germline, CDR1 is SGHKS, CDR2 YYEKEE (reference sequence). This CDR3 has 14 residues. CDR3 nucleotides: TGTGCCAGCGGACCGCCGGAAGGGACCTACGAGCAGTACTTC. Protein product: CASGPPEGTYEQYF.

To note about this clonotype: A much bigger clone sits one base away, suggesting this may be a read error. The V call is TRBV6-1, the J call TRBJ2-7; 7 bases map to TRBD2. From germline, CDR1 is MNHNS and CDR2 SASEGT. The V segment lost 5 bases and the J segment 5 bases; nucleotides outside the gene matches: 15. The length of the CDR3 is 16 residues. The DNA of the CDR3 is TGTGCCAGCAGTCAACAAGCGGGGCGGCCACTTGACGAGCAGTACTTC. This codes for CASSQQAGRPLDEQYF.

This sequence joins TRBV20-1 and TRBJ1-6, with D possibly TRBD1 on 6 matching bases. This CDR3 has 14 residues. In germline, CDR1 is DFQATT, CDR2 SNEGSKA (reference sequence). The V and J ends lost 3 bases and 7 bases respectively, with 13 bases between them. CDR3 nucleotide sequence: TGCAGTGCTAGTCCGTCAGGGGAGAATTCACCCCTCCACTTT. Translating gives CSASPSGENSPLHF.

The rearrangement uses TRBV30 and TRBJ2-5; 7 bases fit TRBD1. Germline CDR1 GTSNPN, CDR2 SVGIG (reference sequence). J lost 3 bases, V lost 5 bases, and 3 bases had no gene match. The CDR3 length is 12 residues. This CDR3 reads CAWGDREETQYF. CDR3 in DNA: TGTGCCTGGGGAGACAGGGAAGAGACCCAGTACTTC.

This clonotype was observed a handful of times. The rearrangement links TRBV7-9 to TRBJ2-1, with TRBD2 matching 11 bases. V dropped 5 bases and J dropped 5; count of bases not matched to a gene: 11. This CDR3 is 17 amino acids long. Looked up from germline, CDR1 is SEHNR and CDR2 is FQNEAQ (reference sequence). The CDR3 sequence: CASSRDVLAGVHNEQFF. CDR3 DNA: TGTGCCAGCAGCCGGGACGTACTAGCGGGAGTTCACAATGAGCAGTTCTTC.

The V and J genes are TRBV7-8 and TRBJ2-1; D call uncertain. Trimming left V 6 bases short and J 7 bases short, with 10 bases between. The length of the CDR3 is 12 residues. Germline V gene data show CDR1 as SGHVS and CDR2 as FQNEAQ. CDR3 in DNA: TGTGCCAGCAGACAAAAAGGGAATGAGCAGTTCTTC. Translating gives CASRQKGNEQFF.

This clonotype was picked up many times. The gene calls are TRBV12-3 or TRBV12-4 and TRBJ2-7; weak D call: TRBD2 (5 bases). This CDR3 contains 13 residues. Trimming left V 3 bases short and J 2 bases short, with 8 bases between. CDR3: CASSFGVTYEQYF. The CDR3 coding sequence is TGTGCCAGCAGTTTCGGGGTTACCTACGAGCAGTACTTC.

The chain has TRBV7-9 and TRBJ2-7; D uncertain. Deletions cut 2 bases from V and 2 bases from J, with 10 bases between. This CDR3 spans 14 amino acids. Germline loops: CDR1 SEHNR, CDR2 FQNEAQ (reference sequence). The CDR3 sequence is CASSLTMETYEQYF. CDR3 sequence (DNA): TGTGCCAGCAGCTTAACGATGGAGACCTACGAGCAGTACTTC. The full variable domain, in which reference TRBV7-9 and TRBJ2-7 provide the parts outside the CDR3, is DTGVSQNPRHKITKRGQNVTFRCDPISEHNRLYWYRQTLGQGPEFLTYFQNEAQLEKSRLLSDRFSAERPKGSFSTLEIQRTEQGDSAMYLCASSLTMETYEQYFGPGTRLTVT.

This clonotype was detected only a few times. The chain links TRBV5-1 to TRBJ2-7; D perhaps matches TRBD1 (5 bases). Between the trimmed V and J ends, which lost 4 bases and 1 base, there was a span of 15 bases. From germline, CDR1 is SGHRS and CDR2 YFSETQ. CDR3 length: 15 amino acids. The CDR3 loop is CASSAQGPVSYEQYF. The CDR3 bases are TGCGCCAGCAGCGCCCAGGGCCCCGTTTCCTACGAGCAGTACTTC. Complete variable domain (other parts from reference TRBV5-1 and TRBJ2-7): KAGVTQTPRYLIKTRGQQVTLSCSPISGHRSVSWYQQTPGQGLQFLFEYFSETQRNKGNFPGRFSGRQFSNSRSEMNVSTLELGDSALYLCASSAQGPVSYEQYFGPGTRLTVT.

This sequence joins TRBV4-1 and TRBJ2-7; a possible D gene is TRBD1 (6 bases). The CDR3 has 15 residues. Germline V gene lookup returns CDR1 MGHRA and CDR2 YSYEKL. The V end lost 2 bases, the J end lost 3 bases, and 14 bases lay between the germline ends. CDR3 sequence: CASSQRQESIYEQYF. CDR3 coding DNA: TGCGCCAGCAGCCAACGACAGGAGTCAATCTACGAGCAGTACTTC.